This TCR beta chain was sequenced in a study of T cell responses to AZD1222 COVID-19 vaccine. Regarding the study as a whole: There were vaccine-associated CD4 TCRs across spike, dominant at 160-218 and 743-854. AZD1222 recipients seropositive at baseline numbered only six or seven.

Remarks on this clone: No antigen is known for it.

Produced via immunoSEQ multiplex PCR; TCRdb's table is partial and in-frame only. The data contain 120,000 or so clones, roughly 91% of them singletons. The CDR3 covers 14 residues. V lost 1 base to trimming and J lost 7 bases, with 10 bases between them. Per germline, CDR1 SEHNR and CDR2 FQNEAQ (reference sequence). The chain recombines TRBV7-9 with TRBJ1-4; D remains unclear. Sequencing was performed on peripheral blood, taken 28 days after the second AZD1222 dose. The sequence came from an adult who received the AZD1222 COVID-19 vaccine. For the CDR3, the DNA is TGTGCCAGCAGCTTAGACCCGGGCGGTGAAAAACTGTTTTTT. Protein sequence: CASSLDPGGEKLFF.